Below are 22 T cell receptor beta chains sequenced from a single sample in a study of blood T cell repertoires in COVID-19. The protocol was immunoSEQ multiplex PCR, while the TCRdb copy is restricted to in-frame clones and leaves out a portion. The table has approximately 82,000 clones, 83% seen once. Sequencing was done on a sample of peripheral blood. These TCRs come from a woman aged 55-75 years with acute or convalescent COVID-19.

A single count supports this clone. J is TRBJ1-2 and V is TRBV6-5; the match to TRBD1 covers 8 bases. The CDR3 is made up of 14 amino acids. Per the germline V gene, CDR1 is MNHEY and CDR2 is SVGAGI. The V and J ends lost 2 bases and 4 bases, in that order; junction bases with no gene match: 3. CDR3 amino acids: CASSYQQGAYGYTF. CDR3 sequence (DNA): TGTGCCAGCAGTTACCAGCAGGGGGCCTATGGCTACACCTTC.

This clone was found a few times. The chain combines TRBV25-1 with TRBJ1-6, with D unclear. The CDR3 extends over 15 amino acids. Germline-derived CDR1 and CDR2 are MGHDK and SYGVNS. Deletions cut 5 bases from V and 0 bases from J, with 8 bases between. CDR3 residues: CASSPTSSYNSPLHF. The CDR3 DNA sequence: TGTGCCAGCAGTCCTACTAGCTCCTATAATTCACCCCTCCACTTT.

This clone appeared a few times. V and J are TRBV6-1 and TRBJ1-2; the match to TRBD1 covers 9 bases. CDR3 length: 13 residues. V lost 3 bases to trimming and J lost 8 bases; unmatched junction nucleotides: 4. Per the germline V gene, CDR1 is MNHNS and CDR2 is SASEGT. The CDR3 DNA reads as TGTGCCAGCAGTGATGGACAGGGGAGCGGCTACACCTTC. It specifies CASSDGQGSGYTF.

This chain uses TRBV5-1 with TRBJ2-2; TRBD1 agrees at 8 bases. CDR1 and CDR2 from the germline V gene are SGHRS and YFSETQ. J gave up 7 bases and V 4 bases, and 6 bases lay outside the gene matches. This CDR3 has 14 amino acids. CDR3 coding DNA: TGCGCCAGCAGCCCGGACAGGGCGGGCGGGGAGCTGTTTTTT. Its protein is CASSPDRAGGELFF. Full variable domain (remainder filled in from reference TRBV5-1 and TRBJ2-2): KAGVTQTPRYLIKTRGQQVTLSCSPISGHRSVSWYQQTPGQGLQFLFEYFSETQRNKGNFPGRFSGRQFSNSRSEMNVSTLELGDSALYLCASSPDRAGGELFFGEGSRLTVL.

On this clone itself: A junction boundary mismatches the germline segment, possibly from a read error. V usage is TRBV2 and J usage is TRBJ2-7; 9 nucleotides align to TRBD1. Germline CDR1 and CDR2: SNHLY and FYNNEI. The CDR3 consists of 13 residues. CDR3 loop: CASMGPGQGKLNF. For the CDR3, the DNA is TGTGCCAGCATGGGGCCGGGACAGGGAAAACTCAACTTC.

The rearrangement links TRBV2 to TRBJ1-1; 8 nucleotides line up with TRBD1. The CDR3 runs to 18 residues. Germline CDR1 and CDR2: SNHLY and FYNNEI. V shed 1 base, J shed 4 bases, and the junction held 14 bases outside the gene matches. Here the CDR3 DNA reads TGTGCCAGCAGTGAAGAATCCCCCGGGACAGGTAGAGCCACTGAAGCTTTCTTT. This translates into CASSEESPGTGRATEAFF.

The chain combines TRBV3-1 (or the pseudogene TRBV3-2) with TRBJ1-2, with 7 bases aligning to TRBD1. The V gene's germline CDR1 is LGHDT and CDR2 YNNKEL (reference sequence). Trimming at V came to 4 bases and at J to 7 bases, leaving 6 bases not matched to a gene. The CDR3 covers 13 residues. Here the CDR3 DNA reads TGTGCCAGCAGCCGCACAGGGGACCGTGGCTACACCTTC. This encodes CASSRTGDRGYTF.

Notes on this clone: One end of the junction varies from germline; a read error may be responsible. This chain uses TRBV24-1 with TRBJ2-3, with D possibly TRBD1 on 6 matching bases. CDR1 and CDR2 (germline): KGHDR, SFDVKD. CDR3 length: 14 residues. CDR3 DNA: TGTGCCACCAGTGATGCCAGGGGCACGGATACGCAGTATTTT. This translates into CATSDARGTDTQYF.

The chain combines TRBV5-1 with TRBJ2-3; perhaps TRBD1 as D (6 bases). The CDR3 extends over 14 amino acids. Per germline, CDR1 SGHRS and CDR2 YFSETQ. V was pared by 4 bases and J by 0 bases, with 9 bases between. CDR3 bases: TGCGCCAGCAGCCCCGGACAGAGCACAGATACGCAGTATTTT. Translation gives CASSPGQSTDTQYF.

The J gene is TRBJ2-7, the V gene TRBV28; TRBD2 agrees at 9 bases. CDR1 is MDHEN, CDR2 SYDVKM, per germline. This CDR3 is 11 amino acids long. Unmatched junction bases numbered 4, after V lost 4 bases and J lost 12 bases. The CDR3: CASSSSGMRYF. CDR3 coding DNA: TGTGCCAGCAGTTCTAGCGGGATGCGGTACTTC.

This chain links TRBV21-1 with TRBJ1-2. TRBV21-1 corresponds to a pseudogene. CDR3 size: 13 residues. CDR3 sequence reads: CASSPGGGYGYTF. DNA of the CDR3: TGTGCCAGCAGCCCCGGCGGGGGGTATGGCTACACCTTC.

V usage is TRBV3-1 (or the pseudogene TRBV3-2) and J usage is TRBJ2-7; maybe TRBD2 (6 bases). V shed 4 bases and J shed 7 bases, with 14 bases lying between them. There are 13 residues in the CDR3. CDR1 LGHDT and CDR2 YNNKEL come from the germline V gene (reference sequence). Here the CDR3 reads CASSRDSIMEQYF. CDR3 sequence (DNA): TGTGCCAGCAGCCGGGACTCGATAATGGAGCAGTACTTC.

Written as DNA, the CDR3 is TGTGCCTGGAGCCGTCAGGGAAACACTGAAGCTTTCTTT. Translating gives CAWSRQGNTEAFF. The V gene is TRBV30, the J gene TRBJ1-1, with D perhaps TRBD1 (5 bases). The CDR3 runs 13 residues. Looked up from germline, CDR1 is GTSNPN and CDR2 is SVGIG (reference sequence). The V end lost 3 bases, the J end lost 2 bases, and 10 bases lay between the germline ends. Full variable domain (missing parts from reference TRBV30 and TRBJ1-1): SQTIHQWPATLVQPVGSPLSLECTVEGTSNPNLYWYRQAAGRGLQLLFYSVGIGQISSEVPQNLSASRPQDRQFILSSKKLLLSDSGFYLCAWSRQGNTEAFFGQGTRLTVV.

The chain is built from TRBV3-1 (or the pseudogene TRBV3-2) and TRBJ2-3; the match to TRBD2 covers 7 bases. The CDR3 length is 16 residues. Per the germline V gene, CDR1 is LGHDT and CDR2 is YNNKEL (reference sequence). V dropped 4 bases and J dropped 3; count of bases not matched to a gene: 10. The DNA of the CDR3 is TGTGCCAGCAGCCCCCTCGCGGGAGAGTCGACAGATACGCAGTATTTT. Its translation: CASSPLAGESTDTQYF.

This clone was detected only once. This sequence joins TRBV6-2 or TRBV6-3 and TRBJ1-2, with 9 bases aligning to TRBD1. The CDR3 consists of 17 residues. The trim removed 2 bases at V and 0 bases at J, leaving 7 bases unmatched. Germline V gene data show CDR1 as MNHEY and CDR2 as SVGEGT. The CDR3 sequence: CASSYPAGTGTNYGYTF. CDR3 DNA: TGTGCCAGCAGTTACCCCGCCGGGACAGGGACTAACTATGGCTACACCTTC.

The chain joins TRBV9 to TRBJ1-5; D may be TRBD1 (6 bases). Trimming cost V 4 bases and J 5 bases, with 16 bases left between them. CDR1 and CDR2 (germline): SGDLS, YYNGEE. This CDR3 has 15 residues. The chain's CDR3 is CASSLGHGSDQPQHF. CDR3 sequence (DNA): TGTGCCAGCAGCCTGGGACACGGGTCGGATCAGCCCCAGCATTTT.

This chain connects TRBV15 to TRBJ2-3; 8 bases line up with TRBD2. The germline V gene encodes CDR1 LNHNV and CDR2 YYDKDF (reference sequence). V trimming: 0 bases; J trimming: 4 bases; junction bases outside the gene matches: 3. This CDR3 comprises 15 residues. CDR3 sequence: CATSRERGAADTQYF. CDR3 bases: TGTGCCACCAGCAGAGAGCGGGGGGCCGCAGATACGCAGTATTTT. The full variable domain, with the rest looked up from reference TRBV15 and TRBJ2-3, is DAMVIQNPRYQVTQFGKPVTLSCSQTLNHNVMYWYQQKSSQAPKLLFHYYDKDFNNEADTPDNFQSRRPNTSFCFLDIRSPGLGDTAMYLCATSRERGAADTQYFGPGTRLTVL.

The rearrangement joins TRBV6-2 or TRBV6-3 to TRBJ2-7, with TRBD2 matching 8 bases. This CDR3 contains 14 residues. Germline CDR1 reads MNHEY; CDR2 reads SVGEGT. V shed 5 bases and J 2 bases; nucleotides not matched to a gene: 5. As DNA, the CDR3 is TGTGCCAGCAGTCCCAGCGGGGGCACCTACGAGCAGTACTTC. This gives the protein CASSPSGGTYEQYF.

CDR3 coding DNA: TGTGCCAGTATTGGACTAGCGGGGGCCTACAATGAGCAGTTCTTC. Translating it yields CASIGLAGAYNEQFF. This sequence joins TRBV19 and TRBJ2-1; TRBD2 matches at 13 bases. The germline V gene encodes CDR1 LNHDA and CDR2 SQIVND (reference sequence). V lost 7 bases and J lost 2; bases outside the gene matches: 2. The CDR3 is made up of 15 amino acids. Filled out from reference TRBV19 and TRBJ2-1, the complete variable domain reads DGGITQSPKYLFRKEGQNVTLSCEQNLNHDAMYWYRQDPGQGLRLIYYSQIVNDFQKGDIAEGYSVSREKKESFPLTVTSAQKNPTAFYLCASIGLAGAYNEQFFGPGTRLTVL.

As DNA, the CDR3 is TGTGCCAGCAGCTTAGTGGAGACCGAGCAGTACTTC. It translates to CASSLVETEQYF. V and J are TRBV7-9 and TRBJ2-7; D unresolved. The germline CDR1 and CDR2 sequences are SEHNR and FQNEAQ (reference sequence). V lost 1 base and J 6 bases, leaving 7 bases between the germline ends. The CDR3 loop spans 12 amino acids.

The J gene is TRBJ1-4, the V gene TRBV6-5; D unresolved. CDR3 length equals 14 residues. Germline lookup yields CDR1 MNHEY and CDR2 SVGAGI. Between the trimmed V and J ends, which lost 6 bases and 6 bases, there was a span of 14 bases. For the CDR3, the DNA is TGTGCCAGCAGGCTCGGACTGATTGATGAAAAACTGTTTTTT. Amino acids: CASRLGLIDEKLFF.

This clone appeared a single time. This rearrangement joins TRBV11-3 to TRBJ2-7; a possible D gene is TRBD2 (8 bases). The CDR3 totals 17 residues. Germline V lookup: CDR1 SGHNT, CDR2 YENEEA. V lost 0 bases, J lost 6 bases, and 21 bases lay in between. The CDR3 protein is CASSLDLGGAGGGEQYF. Here the CDR3 DNA reads TGTGCCAGCAGCTTAGATCTCGGGGGGGCAGGGGGAGGCGAGCAGTACTTC.